The sequence of this T cell receptor beta chain was determined in a study of blood T cell repertoires in COVID-19. In the study overall: The study drew acute and convalescent COVID-19 samples from the United States, Italy and Spain. Sample material is recorded as cDNA or gDNA derived from T cells, B-cell-depleted T cells, or PBMCs.

Original analysis: Nucleated cell counts were estimated from reference gene primer amplification. Generated by immunoSEQ multiplex PCR, the TCRdb table keeps only in-frame clones and is missing some. V, J and clone size are taken as reported in that table, and D and trimming were inferred from the DNA itself. The profile shows about 270,000 clones, 86% of them singletons. CDR3 length equals 17 residues. V trimming: 1 base; J trimming: 0 bases; junction bases outside the gene matches: 4. CDR1 and CDR2 from the germline V gene are MDHEN and SYDVKM. The sample consisted of peripheral blood. The V call is TRBV28, the J call TRBJ1-5; 9 bases map to TRBD1. The source is a woman aged 60 to 75 who had recovered from COVID-19. The CDR3 loop is CASSLSPGQGSNQPQHF. For the CDR3, the DNA is TGTGCCAGCAGTTTATCCCCGGGACAGGGTAGCAATCAGCCCCAGCATTTT.